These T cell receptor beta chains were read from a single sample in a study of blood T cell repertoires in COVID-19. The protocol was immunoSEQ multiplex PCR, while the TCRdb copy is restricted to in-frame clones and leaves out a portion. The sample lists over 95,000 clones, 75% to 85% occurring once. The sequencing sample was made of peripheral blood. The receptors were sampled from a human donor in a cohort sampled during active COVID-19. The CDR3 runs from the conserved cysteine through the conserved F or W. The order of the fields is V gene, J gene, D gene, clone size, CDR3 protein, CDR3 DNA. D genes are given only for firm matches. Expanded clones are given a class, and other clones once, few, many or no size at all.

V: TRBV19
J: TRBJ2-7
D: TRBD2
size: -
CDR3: CASSIKGTSGVEQYF
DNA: TGTGCCAGTAGTATAAAGGGGACTAGCGGGGTCGAGCAGTACTTC

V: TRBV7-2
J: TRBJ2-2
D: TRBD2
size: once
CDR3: CASSASGGMSGELFF
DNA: TGTGCCAGCAGCGCTAGCGGGGGGATGAGCGGGGAGCTGTTTTTT

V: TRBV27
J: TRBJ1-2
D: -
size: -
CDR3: CASSSGTTNYGYTF
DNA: TGTGCCAGCAGTTCTGGCACAACTAACTATGGCTACACCTTC

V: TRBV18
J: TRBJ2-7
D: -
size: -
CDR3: CASSPVGTGSFGYF
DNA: -

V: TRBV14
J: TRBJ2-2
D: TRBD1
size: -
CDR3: CASGPIRTGGNTGELFF
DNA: TGTGCCAGCGGACCGATCCGGACAGGGGGCAACACCGGGGAGCTGTTTTTT

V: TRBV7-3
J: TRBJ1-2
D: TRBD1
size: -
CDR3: CASSSDRLNYGYTF
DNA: TGTGCCAGCAGCTCGGACAGGCTTAACTATGGCTACACCTTC

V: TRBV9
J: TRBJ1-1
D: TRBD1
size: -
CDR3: CASSVAFAGGEAFF
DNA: TGTGCCAGCAGCGTAGCTTTTGCAGGGGGTGAAGCTTTCTTT

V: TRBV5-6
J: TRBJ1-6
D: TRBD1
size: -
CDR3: CASSLAGQGSPLHF
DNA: TGTGCCAGCAGCTTGGCGGGACAGGGCTCACCCCTCCACTTT

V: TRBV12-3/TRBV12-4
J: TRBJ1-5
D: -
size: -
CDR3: CASRENSNQPQHF
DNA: TGTGCCAGCAGGGAGAATAGCAATCAGCCCCAGCATTTT

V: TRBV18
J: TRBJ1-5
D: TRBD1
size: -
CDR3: CASSPQGNNQPQHF
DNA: TGTGCCAGCTCCCCACAGGGGAACAATCAGCCCCAGCATTTT

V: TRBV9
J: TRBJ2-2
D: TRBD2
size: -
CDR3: CASSRAGGPRLSGELFF
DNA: TGTGCCAGCAGTCGGGCGGGAGGGCCAAGATTGTCCGGGGAGCTGTTTTTT

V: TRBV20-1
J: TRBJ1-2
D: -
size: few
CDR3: CSATRVGYTF
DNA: TGCAGTGCCACCAGGGTCGGCTACACCTTC

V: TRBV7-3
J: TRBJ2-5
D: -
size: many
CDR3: CASSLEPGQETQYF
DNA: TGTGCCAGCAGCTTAGAGCCAGGGCAGGAGACCCAGTACTTC

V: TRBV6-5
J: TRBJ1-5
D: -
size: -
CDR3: CASRPGLDNQPQHF
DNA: TGTGCCAGCAGACCTGGACTGGATAATCAGCCCCAGCATTTT

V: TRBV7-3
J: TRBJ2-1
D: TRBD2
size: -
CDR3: CASSLSSGGAVTYNEQFF
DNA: TGTGCCAGCAGCTTAAGCAGCGGGGGGGCCGTGACCTACAATGAGCAGTTCTTC

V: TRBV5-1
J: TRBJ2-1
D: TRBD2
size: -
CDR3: CASRLAESYNEQFF
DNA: TGCGCCAGCAGACTAGCGGAGAGCTACAATGAGCAGTTCTTC

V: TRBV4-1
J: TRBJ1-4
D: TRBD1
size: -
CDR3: CASSPGTVSTNEKLFF
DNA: TGCGCCAGCAGCCCCGGGACAGTCTCAACTAATGAAAAACTGTTTTTT

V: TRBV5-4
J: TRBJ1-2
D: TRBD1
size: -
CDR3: CASSSKTGPYGYTF
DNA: TGTGCCAGCAGCTCCAAGACAGGGCCCTATGGCTACACCTTC

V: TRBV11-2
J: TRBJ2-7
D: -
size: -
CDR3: CASSFSQGGSREQYF
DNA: TGTGCCAGCAGCTTTTCCCAGGGGGGTTCTAGGGAGCAGTACTTC

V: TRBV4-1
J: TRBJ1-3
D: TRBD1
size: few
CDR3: CASSSGGSGNTIYF
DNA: TGCGCCAGCAGCTCAGGGGGCTCTGGAAACACCATATATTTT

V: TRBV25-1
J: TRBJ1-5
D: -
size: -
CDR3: CASSKQGANQPQHF
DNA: TGTGCCAGCAGTAAACAGGGAGCCAATCAGCCCCAGCATTTT

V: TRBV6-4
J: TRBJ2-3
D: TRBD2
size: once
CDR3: CASTRLAGSSDTQYF
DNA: TGTGCCAGCACCCGACTAGCGGGGTCGTCAGATACGCAGTATTTT

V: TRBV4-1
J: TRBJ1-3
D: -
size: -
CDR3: CASSQTGSGNTIYF
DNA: TGCGCCAGCAGCCAAACAGGCTCTGGAAACACCATATATTTT

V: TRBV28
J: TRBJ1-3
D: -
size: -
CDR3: CTSSFPTSSSGNTIYF
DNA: TGTACCAGCAGTTTCCCAACATCAAGCTCTGGAAACACCATATATTTT

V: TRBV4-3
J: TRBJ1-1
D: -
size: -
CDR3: CASSQDRGGLAEAFF
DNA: TGCGCCAGCAGCCAAGATCGAGGGGGTTTGGCTGAAGCTTTCTTT

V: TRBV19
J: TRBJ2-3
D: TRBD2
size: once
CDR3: CASRSRAGDSDTQYF
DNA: TGTGCCAGTAGAAGCCGGGCGGGAGACTCAGATACGCAGTATTTT

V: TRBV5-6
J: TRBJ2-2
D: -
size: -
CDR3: CASSPGNTGELFF
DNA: TGTGCCAGCAGCCCAGGGAACACCGGGGAGCTGTTTTTT

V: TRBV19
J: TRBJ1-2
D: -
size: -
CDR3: CASSRRDYGYTF
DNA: TGTGCCAGTAGCCGACGGGATTATGGCTACACCTTC

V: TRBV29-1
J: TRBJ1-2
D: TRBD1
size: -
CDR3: CSGTGTGGSYGYTF
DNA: TGCAGCGGGACCGGGACAGGGGGCAGCTATGGCTACACCTTC

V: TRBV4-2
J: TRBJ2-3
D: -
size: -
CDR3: CASSQDRGSTDTQYF
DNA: TGTGCCAGCAGCCAAGATCGGGGTAGCACAGATACGCAGTATTTT

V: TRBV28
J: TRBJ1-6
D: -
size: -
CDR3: CASSPPGRSNSPLHF
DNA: TGTGCCAGCAGCCCCCCCGGCAGGTCGAATTCACCCCTCCACTTT

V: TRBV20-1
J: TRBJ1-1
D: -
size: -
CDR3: CSAIKNTEAFF
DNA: TGCAGTGCTATCAAGAACACTGAAGCTTTCTTT

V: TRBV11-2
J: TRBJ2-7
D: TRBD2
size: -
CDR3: CASKPAGAHEQYF
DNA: TGTGCCAGCAAGCCAGCGGGAGCCCACGAGCAGTACTTC

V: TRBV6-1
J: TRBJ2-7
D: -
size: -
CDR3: CASSEVTVTYEQYF
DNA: TGTGCCAGCAGTGAGGTGACAGTTACCTACGAGCAGTACTTC

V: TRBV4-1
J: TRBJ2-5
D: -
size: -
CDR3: CASSQGAGTYQETQYF
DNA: TGCGCCAGCAGCCAGGGAGCGGGTACTTACCAAGAGACCCAGTACTTC

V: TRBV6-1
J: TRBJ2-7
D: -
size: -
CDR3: CASSEGRSYEQYF
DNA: TGTGCCAGCAGTGAAGGAAGGAGCTACGAGCAGTACTTC

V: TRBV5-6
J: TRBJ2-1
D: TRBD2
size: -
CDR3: CASSLLTSGGADEQFF
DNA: TGTGCCAGCAGCTTGTTGACTAGCGGGGGGGCCGATGAGCAGTTCTTC

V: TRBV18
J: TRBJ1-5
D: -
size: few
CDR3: CASSQGVRQPQHF
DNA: TGTGCCAGCTCACAAGGCGTGAGGCAGCCCCAGCATTTT

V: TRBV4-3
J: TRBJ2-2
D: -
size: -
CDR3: CASSPEPGANTGELFF
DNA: TGCGCCAGCAGCCCCGAGCCTGGGGCGAATACCGGGGAGCTGTTTTTT

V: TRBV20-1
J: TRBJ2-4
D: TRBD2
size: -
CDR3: CSASPGLARGNIQYF
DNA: TGCAGTGCTAGTCCGGGACTAGCCAGGGGAAACATTCAGTACTTC

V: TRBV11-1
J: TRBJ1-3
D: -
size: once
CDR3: CASSLARGHHSGNTIYF
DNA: TGTGCCAGCAGCTTAGCAAGGGGACACCACTCTGGAAACACCATATATTTT

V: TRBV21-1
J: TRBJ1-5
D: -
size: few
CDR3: CASLTPGQDSQPQHF
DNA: TGTGCCAGCCTTACCCCGGGACAAGACAGTCAGCCCCAGCATTTT

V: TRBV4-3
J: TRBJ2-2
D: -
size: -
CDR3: CASSGGWATGELFF
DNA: TGCGCCAGCAGCGGAGGGTGGGCCACCGGGGAGCTGTTTTTT

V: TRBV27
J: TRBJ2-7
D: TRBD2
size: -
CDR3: CASSLNPRGGEQYF
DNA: TGTGCCAGCAGTCTAAACCCACGGGGGGGCGAGCAGTACTTC

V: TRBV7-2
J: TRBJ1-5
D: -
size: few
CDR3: CASSLNAGTPNQPQHF
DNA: TGTGCCAGCAGCTTGAATGCGGGAACGCCAAATCAGCCCCAGCATTTT

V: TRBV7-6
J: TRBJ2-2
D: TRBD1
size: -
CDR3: CASSLSGQGNTGELFF
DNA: TGTGCCAGCAGCTTATCGGGACAGGGGAACACCGGGGAGCTGTTTTTT